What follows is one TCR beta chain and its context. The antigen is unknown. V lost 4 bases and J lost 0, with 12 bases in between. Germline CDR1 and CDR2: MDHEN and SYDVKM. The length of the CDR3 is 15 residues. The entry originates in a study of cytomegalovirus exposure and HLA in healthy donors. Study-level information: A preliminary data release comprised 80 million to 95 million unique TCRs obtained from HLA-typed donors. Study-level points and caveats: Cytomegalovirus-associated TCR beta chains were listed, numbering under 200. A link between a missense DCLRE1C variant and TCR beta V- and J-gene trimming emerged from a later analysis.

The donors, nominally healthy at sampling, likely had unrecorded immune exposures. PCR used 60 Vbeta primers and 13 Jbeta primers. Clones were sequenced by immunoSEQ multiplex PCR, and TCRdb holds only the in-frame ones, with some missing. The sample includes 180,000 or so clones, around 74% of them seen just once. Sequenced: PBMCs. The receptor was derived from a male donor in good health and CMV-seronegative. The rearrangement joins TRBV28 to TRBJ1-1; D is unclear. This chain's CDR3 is CASSSLAEVNTEAFF. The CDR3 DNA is TGTGCCAGCAGTTCCCTCGCGGAGGTGAACACTGAAGCTTTCTTT. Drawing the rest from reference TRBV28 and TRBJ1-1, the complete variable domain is DVKVTQSSRYLVKRTGEKVFLECVQDMDHENMFWYRQDPGLGLRLIYFSYDVKMKEKGDIPEGYSVSREKKERFSLILESASTNQTSMYLCASSSLAEVNTEAFFGQGTRLTVV.